These 14 T cell receptor beta chains share one sample of origin, sequenced in a study of cytomegalovirus exposure and HLA in healthy donors (dated by TCRdb to about 2017). The library was produced with the immunoSEQ multiplex PCR assay. TCRdb took this table from immuneACCESS and kept in-frame rearrangements with V and J called. Such tables lack part of the clones; where checked against another copy, unresolved V genes explain under half of the gap, and the rest is unexplained. The sample table shows 350,000 or so clones, and 86% are seen once. The ten largest clones represent more than 0.8% of the sample. The specimen sequenced was PBMCs. The receptors originated from a woman aged 18-30 years in good health and CMV-seronegative.

V gene TRBV27 combines with J gene TRBJ2-7, with 10 bases that match TRBD2. Per the germline V gene, CDR1 is MNHEY and CDR2 is SMNVEV (reference sequence). The length of the CDR3 is 19 residues. With 4 bases clipped from V and 3 bases from J, the junction kept 18 bases outside the gene matches. The CDR3, as DNA: TGTGCCAGCAGTTCTCCTTTAGCGGGAGGTTTTCTATTGAACTACGAGCAGTACTTC. Translating it yields CASSSPLAGGFLLNYEQYF.

The rearrangement links TRBV28 to TRBJ2-7; D is perhaps TRBD1 (7 bases). The germline gives CDR1 MDHEN, CDR2 SYDVKM. With 7 bases removed from V and 3 bases from J, the gap between germline ends came to 13 bases. The CDR3 is 13 residues long. The DNA of the CDR3 is TGTGCCAGCACGCGGGACAGAGACTACGAGCAGTACTTC. It specifies CASTRDRDYEQYF.

V usage is TRBV7-9 and J usage is TRBJ1-2, with D perhaps matching TRBD1 (6 bases). This CDR3 has 13 amino acids. V lost 5 bases to trimming and J lost 12 bases, with 19 bases between them. CDR1 and CDR2 from the germline V gene are SEHNR and FQNEAQ (reference sequence). CDR3 DNA: TGTGCCAGCAGCCCAGATCCAGACAGGTCGCACACCTTC. It specifies CASSPDPDRSHTF.

This clone was seen only a few times. The CDR3 DNA reads TGTGCCAGCAGCGTAGAGGGGGCTCGCAATCAGCCCCAGCATTTT. This sequence encodes CASSVEGARNQPQHF. The V call is TRBV9, the J call TRBJ1-5; TRBD1 agrees at 7 bases. The CDR3 length is 15 residues. Losses at the gene ends were 0 bases for V and 2 bases for J; bases not matched to a gene: 2. Germline CDR1 is SGDLS and CDR2 is YYNGEE.

This chain links TRBV10-3 with TRBJ1-2; D gene unclear. CDR1 is ENHRY and CDR2 is SYGVKD in the germline V gene. CDR3 size: 12 residues. Trimming left V 5 bases short and J 8 bases short, with 12 bases between. CDR3 region: CAISPGETGYTF. DNA for the CDR3: TGTGCCATCAGTCCGGGTGAGACGGGCTACACCTTC.

V is TRBV6-5 and J is TRBJ2-7; D might be TRBD1 (6 bases). The V and J ends lost 2 bases and 7 bases respectively, with 18 bases between them. The germline V gene has CDR1 MNHEY and CDR2 SVGAGI. The CDR3 is 15 amino acids. The DNA for the CDR3 is TGTGCCAGCAGTTACCAGTCAGGGGTGGTCTGGGAGCAGTACTTC. Translating it yields CASSYQSGVVWEQYF.

The chain combines TRBV27 with TRBJ2-1; TRBD2 matches 10 bases. The ends lost 5 bases at V and 8 bases at J; junction bases unmatched: 9. The CDR3 totals 15 residues. Germline V gives CDR1 MNHEY, CDR2 SMNVEV (reference sequence). In DNA form, the CDR3 reads TGTGCCAGCAGTCCCCTAGCGGGAGCGTTGTATGAGCAGTTCTTC. The encoded protein is CASSPLAGALYEQFF.

V gene TRBV7-2 combines with J gene TRBJ2-3; 7 nucleotides match TRBD1. CDR1 is SGHTA and CDR2 is FQGNSA in the germline V gene. The CDR3 sequence is 14 residues long. Trimming removed 1 base from V and 4 bases from J; junction bases left unmatched: 2. The CDR3 is CASSLGQGADTQYF. Written as DNA, the CDR3 is TGTGCCAGCAGCTTAGGACAGGGAGCAGATACGCAGTATTTT.

The chain joins TRBV7-9 to TRBJ2-2; no clear D. The germline V gene has CDR1 SEHNR and CDR2 FQNEAQ (reference sequence). The CDR3 covers 14 residues. The V and J ends lost 3 bases and 0 bases respectively, with 5 bases between them. CDR3 residues: CASSFLANTGELFF. In nucleotides, the CDR3 is TGTGCCAGCAGCTTTCTAGCGAACACCGGGGAGCTGTTTTTT.

The rearrangement joins TRBV7-2 to TRBJ2-7, with TRBD2 identical over 11 bases. The CDR3 is 18 residues long. Germline loops: CDR1 SGHTA, CDR2 FQGNSA. Trimming at V came to 5 bases and at J to 3 bases, leaving 15 bases not matched to a gene. The CDR3 loop is CASSVRPFSSGRSYEQYF. CDR3 in DNA: TGTGCCAGCAGCGTACGCCCGTTTTCTAGCGGGAGGAGCTACGAGCAGTACTTC.

The chain joins TRBV6-1 to TRBJ1-1; 8 bases are shared with TRBD1. This CDR3 is 15 amino acids long. Trimming took 5 bases from V and 4 from J; bases not matched to a gene: 9. In germline, CDR1 is MNHNS, CDR2 SASEGT. In DNA form, the CDR3 reads TGTGCCAGCAGTCGGCAGGGGGCAAGCCTCACTGAAGCTTTCTTT. Translating gives CASSRQGASLTEAFF.

With respect to this clone: The same CDR3 is also encoded by other DNA sequences in this sample. This chain joins TRBV20-1 and TRBJ2-5; D is ambiguous. Per germline, CDR1 DFQATT and CDR2 SNEGSKA (reference sequence). V was pared by 2 bases and J by 2 bases, with 3 bases between. This CDR3 contains 11 residues. The CDR3 region has the DNA TGCAGTGCTAGACCTCAAGAGACCCAGTACTTC. This gives the protein CSARPQETQYF.

The chain employs TRBV7-2 and TRBJ2-7, with 10 bases aligning to TRBD1. Looked up from germline, CDR1 is SGHTA and CDR2 is FQGNSA. With V trimmed by 5 bases and J by 6 bases, 7 bases remained unmatched. The CDR3 is 14 residues long. CDR3 sequence reads: CASSVDRGRLEQYF. The CDR3, as DNA: TGTGCCAGCAGCGTCGACAGGGGGCGGCTCGAGCAGTACTTC.

The genes are TRBV19 and TRBJ2-7, with D uncertain. Between the trimmed V and J ends, which lost 1 base and 5 bases, there was a span of 6 bases. The CDR3 totals 12 residues. Germline CDR1 reads LNHDA; CDR2 reads SQIVND (reference sequence). The CDR3 here is CASSIGLDEQYF. CDR3 DNA: TGTGCCAGTAGTATAGGGCTCGACGAGCAGTACTTC.